This is a list of T cell receptor beta chains from one sample in a study of control samples from healthy donors and cancer patients. Sequencing used immunoSEQ multiplex PCR; TCRdb keeps in-frame clones, though not all of them. This sample has about 130,000 clones, with around 90% found just once. Sequenced: blood. The receptors come from a young man in good health. CDR3s include the opening cysteine and the closing phenylalanine or tryptophan. Each record gives: V gene, J gene, clone size, D gene, CDR3 protein, CDR3 DNA. D genes are given only for firm matches. Size is stated for part of the rows, as once, few or many counts, or as a class when the clone is expanded.

v_gene: TRBV7-9; j_gene: TRBJ2-5; abundance: .; d_gene: .; CDR3aa: CASSDLGQETQYF; CDR3nt: TGTGCCAGCAGCGACCTGGGTCAAGAGACCCAGTACTTC
v_gene: TRBV25-1; j_gene: TRBJ1-4; abundance: once; d_gene: TRBD1; CDR3aa: CASSGFGQDSEKLFF; CDR3nt: TGTGCCAGCAGTGGCTTCGGACAGGACTCGGAAAAACTGTTTTTT
v_gene: TRBV6-5; j_gene: TRBJ1-5; abundance: .; d_gene: TRBD1; CDR3aa: CASRGTGGSWQPQHF; CDR3nt: TGTGCCAGCAGGGGGACAGGGGGCAGTTGGCAGCCCCAGCATTTT
v_gene: TRBV6-5; j_gene: TRBJ2-5; abundance: .; d_gene: .; CDR3aa: CASSSGLFQETQYF; CDR3nt: TGTGCCAGCAGTTCCGGACTGTTCCAAGAGACCCAGTACTTC
v_gene: TRBV4-1; j_gene: TRBJ1-1; abundance: .; d_gene: .; CDR3aa: CASSQRARGEKAEAFF; CDR3nt: TGCGCCAGCAGCCAACGGGCTAGGGGAGAAAAGGCTGAAGCTTTCTTT
v_gene: TRBV7-9; j_gene: TRBJ1-1; abundance: .; d_gene: .; CDR3aa: CASSLAIGRNTEAFF; CDR3nt: TGTGCCAGCAGCTTAGCAATAGGACGGAACACTGAAGCTTTCTTT
v_gene: TRBV14; j_gene: TRBJ1-1; abundance: .; d_gene: TRBD1; CDR3aa: CASSPWTGMNTEAFF; CDR3nt: TGTGCCAGCAGCCCGTGGACAGGGATGAACACTGAAGCTTTCTTT
v_gene: TRBV10-3; j_gene: TRBJ1-4; abundance: .; d_gene: .; CDR3aa: CAISESQGTGVEKLFF; CDR3nt: TGTGCCATCAGTGAGTCTCAGGGAACGGGAGTCGAAAAACTGTTTTTT
v_gene: TRBV2; j_gene: TRBJ2-3; abundance: .; d_gene: TRBD2; CDR3aa: CASRGGPDTQYF; CDR3nt: TGTGCCAGCCGGGGGGGCCCAGATACGCAGTATTTT
v_gene: TRBV7-9; j_gene: TRBJ1-1; abundance: .; d_gene: .; CDR3aa: CASSLAANTEAFF; CDR3nt: TGTGCCAGCAGCTTAGCAGCGAACACTGAAGCTTTCTTT
v_gene: TRBV7-6; j_gene: TRBJ2-1; abundance: .; d_gene: .; CDR3aa: CASSRRHGDNEQFF; CDR3nt: TGTGCCAGCAGCCGACGGCACGGTGACAATGAGCAGTTCTTC
v_gene: TRBV5-5; j_gene: TRBJ2-7; abundance: .; d_gene: .; CDR3aa: CASSFLQGYEQYF; CDR3nt: TGTGCCAGCAGCTTCTTACAGGGCTACGAGCAGTACTTC
v_gene: TRBV19; j_gene: TRBJ1-1; abundance: .; d_gene: .; CDR3aa: CASIDPGAEAFF; CDR3nt: TGTGCCAGTATTGATCCAGGAGCTGAAGCTTTCTTT
v_gene: TRBV6-5; j_gene: TRBJ2-7; abundance: .; d_gene: .; CDR3aa: CASSPRGWSEQYF; CDR3nt: TGTGCCAGCAGCCCGAGAGGGTGGAGCGAGCAGTACTTC